The table lists the clone carrying this TCR beta chain with many counts. This sample is part of a study of T cell repertoires in cytomegalovirus infection. Using its own MiXCR run on the reads, TCRdb lists one record per CDR3 protein. The profile shows some 390,000 distinct CDR3 sequences, 15% to 20% of them singletons. CDR1 and CDR2 from the germline V gene are SGHTA and FQGNSA. V was pared by 5 bases and J by 4 bases, with 7 bases between. The CDR3 consists of 12 residues. V usage is TRBV7-2 and J usage is TRBJ2-3; no clear D. Material for sequencing was PBMCs. The sequence derives from a human donor in good health (CMV status not recorded). Some clones in this sample may be carry-over from other donors' samples. The chain's CDR3 is CASSPPSDTQYF. As DNA, the CDR3 is TGTGCCAGCAGCCCCCCTTCAGATACGCAGTATTTT.